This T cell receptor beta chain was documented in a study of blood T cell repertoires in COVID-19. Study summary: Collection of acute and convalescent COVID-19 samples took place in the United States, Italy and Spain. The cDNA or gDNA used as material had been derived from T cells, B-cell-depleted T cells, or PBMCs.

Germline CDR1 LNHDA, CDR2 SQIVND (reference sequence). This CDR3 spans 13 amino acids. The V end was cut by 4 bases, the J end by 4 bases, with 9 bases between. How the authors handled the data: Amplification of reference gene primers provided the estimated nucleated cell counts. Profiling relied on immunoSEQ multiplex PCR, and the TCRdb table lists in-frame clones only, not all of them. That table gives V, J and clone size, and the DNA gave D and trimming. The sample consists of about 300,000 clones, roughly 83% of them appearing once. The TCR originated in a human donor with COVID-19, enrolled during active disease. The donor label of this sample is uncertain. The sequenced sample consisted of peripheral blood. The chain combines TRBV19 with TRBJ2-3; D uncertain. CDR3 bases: TGTGCCAGTAGTACCAAAACAGCAGATACGCAGTATTTT. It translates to CASSTKTADTQYF.